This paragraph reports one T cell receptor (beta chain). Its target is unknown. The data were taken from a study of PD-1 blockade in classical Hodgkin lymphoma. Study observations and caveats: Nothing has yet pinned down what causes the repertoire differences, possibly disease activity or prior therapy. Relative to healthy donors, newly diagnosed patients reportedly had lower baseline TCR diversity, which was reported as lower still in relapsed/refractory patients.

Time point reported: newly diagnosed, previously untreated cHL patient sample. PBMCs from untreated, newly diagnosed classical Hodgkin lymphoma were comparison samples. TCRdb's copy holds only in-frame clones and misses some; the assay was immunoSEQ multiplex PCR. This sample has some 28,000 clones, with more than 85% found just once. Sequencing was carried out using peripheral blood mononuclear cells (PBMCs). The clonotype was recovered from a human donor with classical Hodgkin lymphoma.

The CDR3 DNA sequence: TGTGCCAGCAGTGTATCAGGGACTAGATTCTCCTACAATGAGCAGTTCTTC. It translates to CASSVSGTRFSYNEQFF. The V gene is TRBV2, the J gene TRBJ2-1; 8 bases match TRBD2. J lost 0 bases, V lost 4 bases, and 8 bases had no gene match. This CDR3 spans 17 amino acids. Germline V gene data show CDR1 as SNHLY and CDR2 as FYNNEI.